What follows describes a single TCR beta chain. A much larger clone differs from this one at a single base, so this may be a read error. Healthy control participants comprised blood bank volunteers in Maryland, USA. The study built unsorted libraries from 2 million PBMCs kept at -80 C. TCRdb ran MiXCR on the 5' RACE reads and lists one entry per CDR3 protein. The sample has under 40,000 distinct CDR3 sequences, roughly 7% seen once. The sample comes from a study of neurological immune-mediated disorders. Specimen: PBMCs. This TCR was sampled from a woman in her 40s in good health.

CDR3 nucleotide sequence: TGTGCCAGCAGTTCGAACAGGAATTCATCCCTCCACTTT. Translated, it gives CASSSNRNSSLHF. The V call is TRBV28, the J call TRBJ1-6, with D perhaps TRBD1 (5 bases). This CDR3 region has 13 residues. Germline CDR1 is MDHEN and CDR2 is SYDVKM.